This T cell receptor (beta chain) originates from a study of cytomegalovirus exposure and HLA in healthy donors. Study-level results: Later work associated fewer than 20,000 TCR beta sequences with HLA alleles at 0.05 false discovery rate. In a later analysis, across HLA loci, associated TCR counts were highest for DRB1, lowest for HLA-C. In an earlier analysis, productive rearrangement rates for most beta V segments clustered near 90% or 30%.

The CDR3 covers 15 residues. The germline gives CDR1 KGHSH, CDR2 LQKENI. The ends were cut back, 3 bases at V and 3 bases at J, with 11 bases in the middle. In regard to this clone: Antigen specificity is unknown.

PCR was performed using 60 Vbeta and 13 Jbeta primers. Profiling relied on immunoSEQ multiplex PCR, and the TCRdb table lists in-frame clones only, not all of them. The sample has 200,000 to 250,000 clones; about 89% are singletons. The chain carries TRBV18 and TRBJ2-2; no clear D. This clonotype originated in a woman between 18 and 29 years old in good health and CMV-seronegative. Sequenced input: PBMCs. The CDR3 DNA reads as TGTGCCAGCTCACCGGCTAGTTTGTACACCGGGGAGCTGTTTTTT. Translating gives CASSPASLYTGELFF.